This passage covers 16 T cell receptor beta chains from one sample sequenced in a study of cytomegalovirus exposure and HLA in healthy donors. With 60 Vbeta and 13 Jbeta primers, the PCR was carried out. This table comes from immunoSEQ multiplex PCR, and its TCRdb copy is limited to in-frame clones, with some not included. The sample consists of fewer than 100,000 clones, 60% to 80% of them appearing once. Input material: PBMCs. The receptor source for this set is a woman in her thirties or forties in good health and CMV-seronegative.

This clone was recorded a few times. The genes are TRBV19 and TRBJ2-5, with 10 positions matching TRBD2. Trimming cost V 2 bases and J 0 bases; bases outside gene matches: 0. Germline CDR1 LNHDA, CDR2 SQIVND (reference sequence). This CDR3 has 15 amino acids. CDR3: CASSILAGDQETQYF. The CDR3, as DNA: TGTGCCAGTAGTATACTAGCGGGGGACCAAGAGACCCAGTACTTC.

This chain joins TRBV7-3 and TRBJ2-2, with D maybe TRBD1 (6 bases). Germline V gene lookup returns CDR1 SGHTA and CDR2 FQGTGA. V was clipped by 0 bases and J by 4 bases, with 6 bases between them. This CDR3 is built from 14 residues. CDR3 nucleotides: TGTGCCAGCAGCTTAACGGACAGCACCGGGGAGCTGTTTTTT. Amino acids: CASSLTDSTGELFF.

The sample holds a few counts of this clone. The chain has TRBV6-1 and TRBJ1-2, with a tentative D call TRBD1 (6 bases). This CDR3 contains 11 residues. V dropped 6 bases and J dropped 7 bases, with 9 bases sitting between them. Germline V gives CDR1 MNHNS, CDR2 SASEGT. CDR3 DNA: TGTGCCAGCAGAACAGGGATTGGCTACACCTTC. Its protein is CASRTGIGYTF.

The rearrangement joins TRBV29-1 to TRBJ2-7, with D unresolved. The V end lost 5 bases, the J end lost 0 bases, and 8 bases lay between the germline ends. CDR1 and CDR2 (germline): SQVTM, ANQGSEA. The CDR3 consists of 12 residues. CDR3 residues: CSVLTDSYEQYF. Written as DNA, the CDR3 is TGCAGCGTTCTCACAGACTCCTACGAGCAGTACTTC.

A word on this clone: A read error may account for a junction end that differs from germline. This rearrangement joins TRBV6-6 to TRBJ1-6, with D unresolved. Germline V CDR1 and CDR2: MNHNY, SVGAGI (reference sequence). There are 11 residues in the CDR3. This CDR3 is CASSTNSPLNF. The DNA for the CDR3 is TGTGCCAGCAGTACAAATTCACCCCTCAACTTT.

J is TRBJ1-5 and V is TRBV5-1, with TRBD1 matching 7 bases. The CDR3 spans 15 residues. V shed 0 bases, J shed 6 bases, and the junction held 6 bases outside the gene matches. Germline V gene data show CDR1 as SGHRS and CDR2 as YFSETQ. The CDR3 here is CASSLGTGPSQPQHF. For the CDR3, the DNA is TGCGCCAGCAGCTTGGGGACAGGTCCTAGTCAGCCCCAGCATTTT.

The chain joins TRBV7-3 to TRBJ2-7, with D unresolved. The CDR3 is made up of 14 amino acids. Germline lookup yields CDR1 SGHTA and CDR2 FQGTGA. V was trimmed by 2 bases and J by 0 bases, leaving 8 bases between them. The DNA of the CDR3 is TGTGCCAGCAGCTTAGGCGGAGCCTCCTACGAGCAGTACTTC. Residues: CASSLGGASYEQYF. Looking up the rest from reference TRBV7-3 and TRBJ2-7 gives the full variable domain: GAGVSQTPSNKVTEKGKYVELRCDPISGHTALYWYRQSLGQGPEFLIYFQGTGAADDSGLPNDRFFAVRPEGSVSTLKIQRTERGDSAVYLCASSLGGASYEQYFGPGTRLTVT.

V gene TRBV5-1 combines with J gene TRBJ1-2, with D hard to call. V was shortened by 0 bases and J by 6 bases, with 15 bases between the two germline ends. This CDR3 has 15 residues. Germline CDR1 SGHRS, CDR2 YFSETQ. The CDR3 loop is CASSLDAANTNGYTF. As DNA, the CDR3 is TGCGCCAGCAGCTTGGATGCCGCTAACACTAATGGCTACACCTTC.

This sequence joins TRBV9 and TRBJ1-3; D uncertain. Trimming left V 5 bases short and J 0 bases short, with 6 bases between. This CDR3 contains 13 residues. CDR1 and CDR2 (germline): SGDLS, YYNGEE. The CDR3 sequence is CASRRGSGNTIYF. The CDR3 nucleotides are TGTGCCAGCAGGCGGGGCTCTGGAAACACCATATATTTT.

The rearrangement joins TRBV6-5 to TRBJ1-2; 10 positions match TRBD1. The CDR3 runs 14 residues. CDR1 and CDR2 from the germline V gene are MNHEY and SVGAGI. Losses at the gene ends were 6 bases for V and 5 bases for J; bases not matched to a gene: 6. This CDR3 reads CASSWTGGGYGYTF. The CDR3 DNA sequence: TGTGCCAGCAGCTGGACAGGGGGTGGTTATGGCTACACCTTC.

Worth noting for this clone: Different DNA sequences within this sample yield the same CDR3. This sequence joins TRBV6-5 and TRBJ1-2; D is unclear. CDR1 and CDR2 from the germline V gene are MNHEY and SVGAGI. Trimming stripped 2 bases from V and 5 bases from J, with 6 bases between. The CDR3 spans 12 residues. CDR3 bases: TGTGCCAGCAGTTACGCGGGTTATGGCTACACCTTC. This translates into CASSYAGYGYTF.

The chain is built from TRBV4-1 and TRBJ1-3; tentatively, D is TRBD1 (5 bases). V gave up 6 bases and J gave up 2 bases, with 14 bases separating them. Looked up from germline, CDR1 is MGHRA and CDR2 is YSYEKL. The CDR3 runs 15 residues. In nucleotides, the CDR3 is TGCGCCAGCAGTCGCGGGACGGTGACTGGAAACACCATATATTTT. This gives the protein CASSRGTVTGNTIYF.

The chain links TRBV2 to TRBJ1-1; 7 bases are shared with TRBD1. V trimming: 1 base; J trimming: 2 bases; junction bases outside the gene matches: 1. Germline V CDR1 and CDR2: SNHLY, FYNNEI. The CDR3 loop spans 14 amino acids. The CDR3 spells CASSEGQGNTEAFF. CDR3 DNA: TGTGCCAGCAGTGAAGGACAGGGTAACACTGAAGCTTTCTTT.

The chain recombines TRBV4-3 with TRBJ2-7; D not resolved. V was trimmed by 0 bases and J by 4 bases, leaving 13 bases between them. CDR3 length: 15 residues. Germline lookup yields CDR1 LGHNA and CDR2 YSLEER. Here the CDR3 DNA reads TGCGCCAGCAGCCAAGACCAGGCACCCTCGTACGAGCAGTACTTC. It yields the protein CASSQDQAPSYEQYF.

The V gene is TRBV5-1, the J gene TRBJ1-1; 8 bases map to TRBD1. The CDR3 spans 15 residues. Looked up from germline, CDR1 is SGHRS and CDR2 is YFSETQ. V lost 6 bases and J lost 2; bases outside the gene matches: 9. DNA of the CDR3: TGCGCCAGCACCAAGGACAGGGCGAAAAACACTGAAGCTTTCTTT. It yields the protein CASTKDRAKNTEAFF.

The chain joins TRBV7-3 to TRBJ2-3, with TRBD1 matching 10 bases. Germline V gene data show CDR1 as SGHTA and CDR2 as FQGTGA. With 5 bases clipped from V and 2 bases from J, the junction kept 13 bases outside the gene matches. The CDR3 runs to 18 residues. In DNA form, the CDR3 reads TGTGCCAGCAGCCTAGGCATGACAGGGGGCCCTTTCACAGATACGCAGTATTTT. As protein: CASSLGMTGGPFTDTQYF.